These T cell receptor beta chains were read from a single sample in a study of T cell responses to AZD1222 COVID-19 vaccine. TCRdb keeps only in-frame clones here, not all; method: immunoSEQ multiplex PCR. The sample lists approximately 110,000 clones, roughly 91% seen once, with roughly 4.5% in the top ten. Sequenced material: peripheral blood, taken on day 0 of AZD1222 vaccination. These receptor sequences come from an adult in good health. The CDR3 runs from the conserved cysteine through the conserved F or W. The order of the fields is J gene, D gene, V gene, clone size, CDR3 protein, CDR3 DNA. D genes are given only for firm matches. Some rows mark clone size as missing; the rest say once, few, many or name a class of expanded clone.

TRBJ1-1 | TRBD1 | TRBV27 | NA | CASSLSTGARGEAFF | TGTGCCAGCAGTTTATCGACAGGGGCGAGGGGTGAAGCTTTCTTT
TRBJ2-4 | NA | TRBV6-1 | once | CASSEYDGIAKNIQYF | TGTGCCAGCAGTGAATATGACGGGATAGCCAAAAACATTCAGTACTTC
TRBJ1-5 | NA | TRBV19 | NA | CASGGGYSNQPQHF | TGTGCCAGTGGCGGGGGCTATAGCAATCAGCCCCAGCATTTT
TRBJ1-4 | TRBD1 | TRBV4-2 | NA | CASSPGQGNEKLFF | TGTGCCAGCAGCCCTGGACAGGGTAATGAAAAACTGTTTTTT
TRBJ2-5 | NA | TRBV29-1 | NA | CSVDTKPRETQYF | TGCAGCGTTGACACTAAACCGCGGGAGACCCAGTACTTC
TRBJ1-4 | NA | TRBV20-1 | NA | CSAMDGGVFF | TGCAGTGCTATGGATGGAGGGGTGTTTTTT
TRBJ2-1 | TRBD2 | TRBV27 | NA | CASSGRTSGTNEQFF | TGTGCCAGCAGTGGGCGGACTAGCGGGACCAATGAGCAGTTCTTC
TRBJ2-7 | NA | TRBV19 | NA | CASSSPGTTLYEQYF | TGTGCCAGTAGTAGTCCGGGGACGACTCTCTACGAGCAGTACTTC
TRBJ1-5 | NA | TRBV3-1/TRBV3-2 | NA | CASSPGHNQPQHF | TGTGCCAGCAGCCCCGGGCACAATCAGCCCCAGCATTTT
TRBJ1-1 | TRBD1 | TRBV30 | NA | CAWTAQGRTEAFF | TGTGCCTGGACTGCACAGGGGCGCACTGAAGCTTTCTTT
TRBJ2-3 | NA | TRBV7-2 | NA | CASSPGGATRIGTQYF | TGTGCCAGCAGCCCAGGGGGGGCGACAAGGATCGGTACGCAGTATTTT
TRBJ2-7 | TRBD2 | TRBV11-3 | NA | CASSLRSGARPYEQYF | TGTGCCAGCAGTCTTAGAAGCGGGGCCCGACCCTACGAGCAGTACTTC
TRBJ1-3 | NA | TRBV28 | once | CASSGGTVGNTIYF | TGTGCCAGCAGTGGCGGGACTGTGGGAAACACCATATATTTT
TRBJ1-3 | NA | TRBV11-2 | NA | CASSPPGGQVRNTIYF | TGTGCCAGCAGCCCCCCGGGGGGGCAAGTAAGAAACACCATATATTTT
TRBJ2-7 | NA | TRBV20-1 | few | CSASGPSSPYEQYF | TGCAGTGCTAGTGGCCCGAGCAGCCCCTACGAGCAGTACTTC
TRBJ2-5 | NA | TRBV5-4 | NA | CASSPSAGTSETQYF | TGTGCCAGCAGCCCAAGCGCAGGGACGTCGGAGACCCAGTACTTC
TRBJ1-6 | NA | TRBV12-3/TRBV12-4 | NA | CASSYGSPLHF | TGTGCCAGCAGTTATGGGTCACCCCTCCACTTT
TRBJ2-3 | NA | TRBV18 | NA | CASSPATGLEDTQYF | TGTGCCAGCTCACCAGCGACAGGCCTTGAGGATACGCAGTATTTT
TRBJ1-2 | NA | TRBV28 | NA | CASSLKVYGYTF | TGTGCCAGCAGTTTAAAGGTCTATGGCTACACCTTC
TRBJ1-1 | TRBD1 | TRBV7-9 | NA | CASSRRDRANTEAFF | TGTGCCAGCAGCCGGAGGGACAGGGCGAACACTGAAGCTTTCTTT
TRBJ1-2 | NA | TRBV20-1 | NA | CSASVHPGYTF | TGCAGTGCCTCCGTTCACCCGGGCTACACCTTC
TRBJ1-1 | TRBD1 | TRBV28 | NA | CASSLPDRVAAFF | TGTGCCAGCAGTTTGCCTGACAGGGTCGCAGCTTTCTTT
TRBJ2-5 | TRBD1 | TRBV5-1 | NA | CASSWDREPETQYF | TGCGCCAGCAGCTGGGACAGGGAGCCAGAGACCCAGTACTTC
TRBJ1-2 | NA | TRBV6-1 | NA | CASSEPRGQAQGYTF | TGTGCCAGCAGTGAACCGAGGGGCCAGGCGCAAGGCTACACCTTC
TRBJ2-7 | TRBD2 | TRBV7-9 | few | CASQSSGSYEQYF | TGTGCCAGCCAGTCTAGCGGATCCTACGAGCAGTACTTC
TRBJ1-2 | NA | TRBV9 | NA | CASSVEKLGDTF | TGTGCCAGCAGCGTAGAGAAGCTTGGCGACACCTTC
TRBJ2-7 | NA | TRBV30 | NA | CAWSQINYEQYF | TGTGCCTGGAGCCAAATCAACTACGAGCAGTACTTC
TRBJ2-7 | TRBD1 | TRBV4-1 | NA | CASSPGTGGYEQYF | TGCGCCAGCAGCCCAGGGACAGGGGGCTACGAGCAGTACTTC
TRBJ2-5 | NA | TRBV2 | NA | CASSDPAKETQYF | TGTGCCAGCAGTGACCCTGCCAAAGAGACCCAGTACTTC
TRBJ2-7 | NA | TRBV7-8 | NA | CASSYPTKGGAQPYEQYF | TGTGCCAGCAGCTACCCCACCAAGGGGGGGGCTCAACCCTACGAGCAGTACTTC
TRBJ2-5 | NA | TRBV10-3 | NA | CAISPTSFGETQYF | TGTGCCATCAGTCCGACTAGTTTCGGAGAGACCCAGTACTTC
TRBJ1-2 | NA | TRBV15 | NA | CATSRDWEGGYTF | TGTGCCACCAGCAGAGATTGGGAGGGTGGCTACACCTTC
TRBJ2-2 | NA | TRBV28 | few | CASLGGNTGELFF | TGTGCCAGCTTGGGGGGCAACACCGGGGAGCTGTTTTTT
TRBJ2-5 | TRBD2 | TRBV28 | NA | CASSPLAGVETQYF | TGTGCCAGCAGTCCCCTAGCGGGGGTCGAGACCCAGTACTTC
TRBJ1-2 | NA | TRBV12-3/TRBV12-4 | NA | CASSLTGGYTF | TGTGCCAGCAGTTTAACGGGTGGCTACACCTTC